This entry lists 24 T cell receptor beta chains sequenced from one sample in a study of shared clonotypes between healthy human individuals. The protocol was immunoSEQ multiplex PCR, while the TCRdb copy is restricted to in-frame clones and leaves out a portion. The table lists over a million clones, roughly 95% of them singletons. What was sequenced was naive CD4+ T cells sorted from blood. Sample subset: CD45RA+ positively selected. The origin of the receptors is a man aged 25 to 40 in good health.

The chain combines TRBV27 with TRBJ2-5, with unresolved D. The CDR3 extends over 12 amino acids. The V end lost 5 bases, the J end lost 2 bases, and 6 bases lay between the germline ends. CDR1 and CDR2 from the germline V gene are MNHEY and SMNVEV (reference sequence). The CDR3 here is CASSSRQETQYF. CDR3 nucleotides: TGTGCCAGCAGTAGCAGGCAAGAGACCCAGTACTTC.

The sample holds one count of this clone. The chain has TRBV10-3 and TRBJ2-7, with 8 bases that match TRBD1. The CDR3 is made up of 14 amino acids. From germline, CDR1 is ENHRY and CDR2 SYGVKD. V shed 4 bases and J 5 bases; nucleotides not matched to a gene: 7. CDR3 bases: TGTGCCATCAGTGCGAGTCAGGGGGCCGACGAGCAGTACTTC. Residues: CAISASQGADEQYF.

In nucleotides, the CDR3 is TGTGCCAGCTCACCTTCACCGACAGTTGAAAACACTGAAGCTTTCTTT. This encodes CASSPSPTVENTEAFF. V usage is TRBV18 and J usage is TRBJ1-1; D might be TRBD1 (5 bases). The germline gives CDR1 KGHSH, CDR2 LQKENI. V was trimmed by 3 bases and J by 2 bases, leaving 16 bases between them. CDR3 length equals 16 residues. The whole variable domain, remainder taken from reference TRBV18 and TRBJ1-1, is NAGVMQNPRHLVRRRGQEARLRCSPMKGHSHVYWYRQLPEEGLKFMVYLQKENIIDESGMPKERFSAEFPKEGPSILRIQQVVRGDSAAYFCASSPSPTVENTEAFFGQGTRLTVV.

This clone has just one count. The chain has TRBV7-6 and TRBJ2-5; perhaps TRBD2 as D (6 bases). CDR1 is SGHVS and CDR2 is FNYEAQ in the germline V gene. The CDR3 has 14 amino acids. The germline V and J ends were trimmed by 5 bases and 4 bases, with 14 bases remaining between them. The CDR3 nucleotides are TGTGCCAGCAGCCTACGTGGGGGGAGAGAGACCCAGTACTTC. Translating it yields CASSLRGGRETQYF.

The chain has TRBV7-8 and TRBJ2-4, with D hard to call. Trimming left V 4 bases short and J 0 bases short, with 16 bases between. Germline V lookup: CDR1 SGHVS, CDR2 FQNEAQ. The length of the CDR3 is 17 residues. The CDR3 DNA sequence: TGTGCCAGCAGCTCCCCCCAAGAGACCGGAGCCAAAAACATTCAGTACTTC. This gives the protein CASSSPQETGAKNIQYF.

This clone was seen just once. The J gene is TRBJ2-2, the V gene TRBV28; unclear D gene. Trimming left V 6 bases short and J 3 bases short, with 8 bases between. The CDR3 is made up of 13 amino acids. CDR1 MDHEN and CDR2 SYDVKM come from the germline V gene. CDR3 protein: CASRTKDTGELFF. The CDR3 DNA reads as TGTGCCAGCAGGACAAAGGACACCGGGGAGCTGTTTTTT.

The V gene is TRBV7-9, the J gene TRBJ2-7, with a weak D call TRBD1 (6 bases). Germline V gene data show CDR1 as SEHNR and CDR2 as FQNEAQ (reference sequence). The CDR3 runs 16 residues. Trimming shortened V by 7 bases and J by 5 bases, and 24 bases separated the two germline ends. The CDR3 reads CASTTLGVGAYDEQYF. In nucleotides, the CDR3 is TGTGCCAGCACTACTCTCGGAGTGGGGGCGTACGACGAGCAGTACTTC.

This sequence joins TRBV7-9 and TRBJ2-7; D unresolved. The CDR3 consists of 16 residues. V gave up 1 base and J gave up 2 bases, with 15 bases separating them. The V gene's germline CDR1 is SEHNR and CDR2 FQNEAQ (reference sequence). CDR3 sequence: CASSLVALQSTYEQYF. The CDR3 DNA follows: TGTGCCAGCAGCTTAGTTGCCCTCCAGAGCACCTACGAGCAGTACTTC.

CDR3 protein: CASSPRGDRSYNEQFF. The CDR3, as DNA: TGTGCCAGCTCACCACGGGGGGACAGGAGCTACAATGAGCAGTTCTTC. J is TRBJ2-1 and V is TRBV18, with TRBD1 matching over 8 bases. This CDR3 comprises 16 residues. Germline V gives CDR1 KGHSH, CDR2 LQKENI. J lost 3 bases, V lost 1 base, and 5 bases had no gene match.

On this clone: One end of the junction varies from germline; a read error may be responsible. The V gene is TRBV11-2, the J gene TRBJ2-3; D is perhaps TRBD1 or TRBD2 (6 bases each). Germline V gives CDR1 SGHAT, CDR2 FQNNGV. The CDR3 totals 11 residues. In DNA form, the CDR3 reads TGTGCCAGCAGCTCCTGGGGGGCTCCGGCCTTT. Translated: CASSSWGAPAF.

This CDR3 reads CASSLLPGREAFF. DNA of the CDR3: TGTGCCAGCAGTTTATTGCCCGGGAGGGAAGCTTTCTTT. V and J are TRBV28 and TRBJ1-1, with D unresolved. The CDR3 contains 13 residues. CDR1 is MDHEN and CDR2 is SYDVKM in the germline V gene. Trimming stripped 1 base from V and 8 bases from J, with 11 bases between.

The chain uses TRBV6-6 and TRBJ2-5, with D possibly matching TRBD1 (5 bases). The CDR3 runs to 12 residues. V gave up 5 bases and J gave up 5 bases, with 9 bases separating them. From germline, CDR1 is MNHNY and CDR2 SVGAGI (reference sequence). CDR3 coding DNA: TGTGCCAGCAGTCTCAGGGCTGAGACCCAGTACTTC. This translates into CASSLRAETQYF.

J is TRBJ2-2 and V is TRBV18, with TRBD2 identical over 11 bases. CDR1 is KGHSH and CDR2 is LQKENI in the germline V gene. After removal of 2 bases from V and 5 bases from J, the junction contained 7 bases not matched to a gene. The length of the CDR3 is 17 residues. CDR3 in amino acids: CASSPKTSGSGTGELFF. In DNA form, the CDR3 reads TGTGCCAGCTCACCAAAAACTAGCGGGAGTGGTACCGGGGAGCTGTTTTTT.

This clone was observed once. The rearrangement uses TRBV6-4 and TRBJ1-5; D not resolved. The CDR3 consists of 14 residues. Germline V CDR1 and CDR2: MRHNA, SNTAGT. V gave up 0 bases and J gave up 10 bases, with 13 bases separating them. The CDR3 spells CASSDSTRRPPQHF. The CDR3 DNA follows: TGTGCCAGCAGTGACTCGACGAGAAGGCCCCCCCAGCATTTT.

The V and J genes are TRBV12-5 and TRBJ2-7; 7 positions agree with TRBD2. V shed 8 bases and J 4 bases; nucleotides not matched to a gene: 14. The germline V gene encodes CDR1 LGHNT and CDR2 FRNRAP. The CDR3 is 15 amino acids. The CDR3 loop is CASKGIGRAEYEQYF. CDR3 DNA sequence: TGTGCTAGTAAGGGGATAGGGAGGGCCGAATACGAGCAGTACTTC. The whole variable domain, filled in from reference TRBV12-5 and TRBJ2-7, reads DARVTQTPRHKVTEMGQEVTMRCQPILGHNTVFWYRQTMMQGLELLAYFRNRAPLDDSGMPKDRFSAEMPDATLATLKIQPSEPRDSAVYFCASKGIGRAEYEQYFGPGTRLTVT.

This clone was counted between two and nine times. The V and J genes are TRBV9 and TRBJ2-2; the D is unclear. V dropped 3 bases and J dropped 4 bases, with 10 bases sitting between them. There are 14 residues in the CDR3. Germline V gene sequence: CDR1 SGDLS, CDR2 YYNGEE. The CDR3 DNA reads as TGTGCCAGCAGCGCGGACGTATTCACCGGGGAGCTGTTTTTT. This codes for CASSADVFTGELFF. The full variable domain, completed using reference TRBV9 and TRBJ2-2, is DSGVTQTPKHLITATGQRVTLRCSPRSGDLSVYWYQQSLDQGLQFLIQYYNGEERAKGNILERFSAQQFPDLHSELNLSSLELGDSALYFCASSADVFTGELFFGEGSRLTVL.

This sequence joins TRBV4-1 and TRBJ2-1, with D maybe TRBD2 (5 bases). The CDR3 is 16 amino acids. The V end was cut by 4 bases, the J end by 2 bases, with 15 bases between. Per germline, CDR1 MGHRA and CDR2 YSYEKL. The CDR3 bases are TGCGCCAGCAGCCTCGCCCCTAGCAACCCCTACAATGAGCAGTTCTTC. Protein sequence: CASSLAPSNPYNEQFF.

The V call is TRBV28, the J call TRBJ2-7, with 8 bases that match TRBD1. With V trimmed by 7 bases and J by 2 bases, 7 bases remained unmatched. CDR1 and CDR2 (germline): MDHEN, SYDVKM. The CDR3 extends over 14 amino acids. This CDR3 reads CASTSTRGPYEQYF. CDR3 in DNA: TGTGCCAGCACCTCAACCAGGGGGCCCTACGAGCAGTACTTC. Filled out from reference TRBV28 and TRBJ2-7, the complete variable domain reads DVKVTQSSRYLVKRTGEKVFLECVQDMDHENMFWYRQDPGLGLRLIYFSYDVKMKEKGDIPEGYSVSREKKERFSLILESASTNQTSMYLCASTSTRGPYEQYFGPGTRLTVT.

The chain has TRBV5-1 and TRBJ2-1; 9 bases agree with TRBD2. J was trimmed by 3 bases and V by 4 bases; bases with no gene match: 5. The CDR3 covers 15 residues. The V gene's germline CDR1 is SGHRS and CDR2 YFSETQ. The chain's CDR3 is CASSTAGGLYNEQFF. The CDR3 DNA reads TGCGCCAGCAGCACAGCGGGAGGACTCTACAATGAGCAGTTCTTC.

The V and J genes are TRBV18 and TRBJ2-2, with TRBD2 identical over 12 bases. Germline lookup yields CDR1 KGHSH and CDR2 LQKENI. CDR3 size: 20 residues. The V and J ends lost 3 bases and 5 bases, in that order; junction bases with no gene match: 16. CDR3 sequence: CASSPRDSFRLAGVTGELFF. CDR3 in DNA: TGTGCCAGCTCACCGCGGGACAGTTTTCGACTAGCGGGAGTTACCGGGGAGCTGTTTTTT.

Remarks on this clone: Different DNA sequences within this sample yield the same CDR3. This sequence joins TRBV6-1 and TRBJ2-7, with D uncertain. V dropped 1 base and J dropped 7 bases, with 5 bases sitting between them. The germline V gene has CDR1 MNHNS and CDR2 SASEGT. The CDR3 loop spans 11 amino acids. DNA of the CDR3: TGTGCCAGCAGTGAAGGCTTGGAGCAGTACTTC. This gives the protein CASSEGLEQYF.

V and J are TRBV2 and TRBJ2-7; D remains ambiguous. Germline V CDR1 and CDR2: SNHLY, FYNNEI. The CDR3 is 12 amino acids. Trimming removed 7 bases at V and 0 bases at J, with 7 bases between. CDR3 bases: TGTGCCAGCATGGGGTACTCCTACGAGCAGTACTTC. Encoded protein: CASMGYSYEQYF.

The CDR3 loop is CASSLGITGSYEQYF. The CDR3 DNA is TGTGCCAGCAGCCTAGGAATCACAGGGTCCTACGAGCAGTACTTC. V gene TRBV7-9 combines with J gene TRBJ2-7; maybe TRBD1 (6 bases). This CDR3 region has 15 residues. Germline V gives CDR1 SEHNR, CDR2 FQNEAQ (reference sequence). Trimming took off 5 bases at V and 1 base at J, with 15 bases between the two ends.

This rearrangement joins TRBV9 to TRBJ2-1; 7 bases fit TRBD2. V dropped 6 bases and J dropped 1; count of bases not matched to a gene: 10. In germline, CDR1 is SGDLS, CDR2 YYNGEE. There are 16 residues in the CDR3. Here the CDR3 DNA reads TGTGCCAGCAACGGTCAGGGCGGGAGATCCTACAATGAGCAGTTCTTC. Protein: CASNGQGGRSYNEQFF.